These 27 T cell receptor beta chains were all obtained from the same sample, sequenced in a study of T cells in narcolepsy. Sequenced by immunoSEQ multiplex PCR; TCRdb stores in-frame clones only, minus some. The sample gives fewer than 35,000 clones, about four fifths of which show up once; 0.5% to 0.85% is in the top ten. Material: memory (CD45RA-) CD4+ T cells from blood. Receptors originate from a human donor in good health.

The rearrangement uses TRBV5-1 and TRBJ1-1; 9 nucleotides match TRBD1. Germline lookup yields CDR1 SGHRS and CDR2 YFSETQ. CDR3 length: 15 amino acids. Trimming cost V 0 bases and J 5 bases; bases outside gene matches: 5. CDR3 sequence reads: CASSLAGQGWTEAFF. CDR3 DNA: TGCGCCAGCAGCTTGGCCGGACAGGGGTGGACTGAAGCTTTCTTT.

The chain recombines TRBV7-6 with TRBJ2-1, with TRBD2 as a possible D gene (7 bases). Trimming stripped 3 bases from V and 0 bases from J, with 9 bases between. In germline, CDR1 is SGHVS, CDR2 FNYEAQ. The CDR3 spans 15 residues. The CDR3 spells CASSLGGASYNEQFF. In DNA, the CDR3 is TGTGCCAGCAGCTTGGGGGGGGCCTCCTACAATGAGCAGTTCTTC. The complete variable domain, with remaining parts taken from reference TRBV7-6 and TRBJ2-1, reads GAGVSQSPRYKVTKRGQDVALRCDPISGHVSLYWYRQALGQGPEFLTYFNYEAQQDKSGLPNDRFSAERPEGSISTLTIQRTEQRDSAMYRCASSLGGASYNEQFFGPGTRLTVL.

V gene TRBV11-3 combines with J gene TRBJ2-2; D is tentatively TRBD1 or TRBD2 (5 bases each). The germline CDR1 and CDR2 sequences are SGHNT and YENEEA. Deletions cut 5 bases from V and 7 bases from J, with 14 bases between. The CDR3 length is 14 residues. CDR3 amino acids: CASSPKGDGGELFF. CDR3 bases: TGTGCCAGCAGCCCCAAAGGGGACGGCGGGGAGCTGTTTTTT.

This chain connects TRBV5-4 to TRBJ1-6; maybe TRBD1 (5 bases). CDR3 length: 16 residues. V was pared by 0 bases and J by 6 bases, with 13 bases between. Germline CDR1 reads SGHNT; CDR2 reads YYREEE (reference sequence). The CDR3 DNA reads TGTGCCAGCAGCTTGGCAGCCCAGGGACGTAATTCACCCCTCCACTTT. It codes for CASSLAAQGRNSPLHF.

This clone was found once. The rearrangement joins TRBV27 to TRBJ1-6; D is unclear. V gave up 5 bases and J gave up 10 bases, with 9 bases separating them. Germline V lookup: CDR1 MNHEY, CDR2 SMNVEV (reference sequence). The CDR3 has 12 amino acids. In DNA form, the CDR3 reads TGTGCCAGCAGTACCCTAGGGTCACCCCTCCACTTT. Amino acid sequence: CASSTLGSPLHF.

The genes are TRBV25-1 and TRBJ1-4; 7 bases line up with TRBD1. Germline V gene sequence: CDR1 MGHDK, CDR2 SYGVNS. The V and J ends lost 8 bases and 2 bases, in that order; junction bases with no gene match: 14. The CDR3 length is 17 residues. CDR3 residues: CASGGVIGGSTNEKLFF. DNA for the CDR3: TGTGCCAGCGGTGGGGTGATAGGGGGCTCCACTAATGAAAAACTGTTTTTT.

The CDR3 spells CASSVIGTDHLVPSFEQYV. The CDR3 nucleotides are TGTGCCAGCAGCGTGATCGGGACGGACCACCTTGTCCCTTCCTTCGAGCAGTACGTC. The J gene is TRBJ2-7, the V gene TRBV9; D may be TRBD1 or TRBD2 (5 bases each). The germline V gene encodes CDR1 SGDLS and CDR2 YYNGEE. The CDR3 is 19 residues long.

The chain recombines TRBV28 with TRBJ1-5; the D gene is possibly TRBD1 (5 bases). With 8 bases removed from V and 0 bases from J, the gap between germline ends came to 11 bases. Germline V CDR1 and CDR2: MDHEN, SYDVKM. The CDR3 is 14 amino acids. In DNA form, the CDR3 reads TGTGCCAGCGAGGAACAGGTTAGCAATCAGCCCCAGCATTTT. Protein: CASEEQVSNQPQHF.

This chain uses TRBV5-5 with TRBJ2-2; D unclear. Germline V gene lookup returns CDR1 SGHKS and CDR2 YYEKEE (reference sequence). This CDR3 contains 14 residues. Between the trimmed V and J ends, which lost 1 base and 0 bases, there was a span of 4 bases. DNA for the CDR3: TGTGCCAGCAGCTTGATGGCGAACACCGGGGAGCTGTTTTTT. Translating it yields CASSLMANTGELFF.

This clone was detected a few times. The chain combines TRBV6-1 with TRBJ1-2, with D unclear. The CDR3 totals 13 residues. Germline CDR1 is MNHNS and CDR2 is SASEGT. Trimming took 6 bases from V and 7 from J, leaving 15 bases between them. The chain's CDR3 is CASSKAGSGGYTF. The DNA of the CDR3 is TGTGCCAGCAGCAAAGCCGGGAGTGGTGGCTACACCTTC.

The count of this clone is one. The chain combines TRBV12-2 with TRBJ1-1. TRBV12-2 is flagged as a pseudogene. The CDR3 runs to 14 residues. The CDR3 nucleotides are TGTGCAAGTCGCCCTCAGGACCGGATAACTGAAGCTTTCTTT. Its protein product is CASRPQDRITEAFF.

This clone appeared a few times. CDR3 sequence: CAGRRDTMNTEAFF. The CDR3 region has the DNA TGTGCCGGGCGGCGGGACACCATGAACACTGAAGCTTTCTTT. The rearrangement links TRBV6-1 to TRBJ1-1; D is possibly TRBD1 (6 bases). V gave up 11 bases and J gave up 0 bases, with 16 bases separating them. Germline CDR1 and CDR2: MNHNS and SASEGT. The CDR3 is 14 residues long.

This clone appeared a few times. The chain recombines TRBV23-1 with TRBJ1-4, with 8 positions matching TRBD1. TRBV23-1 is filed as an ORF, its function uncertain. Trimming removed 11 bases from V and 13 bases from J; junction bases left unmatched: 6. There are 10 residues in the CDR3. In DNA form, the CDR3 reads TGCGCCGGACAGGGCACGGGACTGTTTTTT. Translation: CAGQGTGLFF.

J is TRBJ1-1 and V is TRBV19; TRBD1 agrees at 10 bases. Trimming took 4 bases from V and 5 from J; bases not matched to a gene: 4. Germline CDR1 reads LNHDA; CDR2 reads SQIVND (reference sequence). The CDR3 covers 14 residues. Here the CDR3 reads CASSTDRGRTEAFF. The CDR3, as DNA: TGTGCCAGTAGTACGGACAGGGGGAGGACTGAAGCTTTCTTT.

The J gene is TRBJ1-4, the V gene TRBV19; D unresolved. V was pared by 1 base and J by 8 bases, with 5 bases between. The CDR3 totals 12 residues. CDR1 is LNHDA, CDR2 SQIVND, per germline (reference sequence). The CDR3 DNA reads TGTGCCAGTAGTATAGGCGGGGAAAAACTGTTTTTT. It translates to CASSIGGEKLFF.

V gene TRBV5-1 combines with J gene TRBJ2-3; D assignment may be TRBD1 or TRBD2 (6 bases each). The germline CDR1 and CDR2 sequences are SGHRS and YFSETQ. CDR3 length equals 16 residues. The V end lost 2 bases, the J end lost 1 base, and 14 bases lay between the germline ends. Here the CDR3 DNA reads TGCGCCAGCAGCTTTATCGGGGGCCGGGGCACAGATACGCAGTATTTT. Amino acid sequence: CASSFIGGRGTDTQYF.

This sequence joins TRBV28 and TRBJ2-7; tentative D call: TRBD1 (6 bases). This CDR3 contains 13 residues. V gave up 5 bases and J gave up 3 bases, with 11 bases separating them. Germline V CDR1 and CDR2: MDHEN, SYDVKM. The CDR3 spells CASSTGKIYEQYF. CDR3 nucleotide sequence: TGTGCCAGCAGTACAGGGAAGATCTACGAGCAGTACTTC.

A single count supports this clone. The chain joins TRBV15 to TRBJ1-5; D gene ambiguous. The CDR3 spans 15 residues. The germline gives CDR1 LNHNV, CDR2 YYDKDF (reference sequence). Between the trimmed V and J ends, which lost 1 base and 6 bases, there was a span of 13 bases. CDR3 loop: CATSRVRGLGQPQHF. CDR3 bases: TGTGCCACCAGCAGAGTACGGGGTTTGGGTCAGCCCCAGCATTTT.

This chain joins TRBV6-5 and TRBJ1-2, with D possibly TRBD1 on 5 matching bases. V was trimmed by 2 bases and J by 4 bases, leaving 14 bases between them. The CDR3 extends over 15 amino acids. The germline V gene encodes CDR1 MNHEY and CDR2 SVGAGI. CDR3 nucleotides: TGTGCCAGCAGTTACCCTCGGGGACCCACCTATGGCTACACCTTC. Protein sequence: CASSYPRGPTYGYTF.

This sequence joins TRBV5-1 and TRBJ1-3, with D unclear. Between the trimmed V and J ends, which lost 1 base and 4 bases, there was a span of 12 bases. Germline loops: CDR1 SGHRS, CDR2 YFSETQ. The CDR3 runs to 15 residues. The CDR3 DNA is TGCGCCAGCAGCTTGAGTCTGGCGGAAGGAAACACCATATATTTT. The encoded protein is CASSLSLAEGNTIYF.

The chain carries TRBV11-1 and TRBJ2-7, with 9 bases fitting TRBD1. Per germline, CDR1 SGHAT and CDR2 FQDESV (reference sequence). This CDR3 spans 17 amino acids. V gave up 1 base and J gave up 7 bases; unmatched junction bases: 14. The CDR3 spells CASSLVGTGRLSGEQYF. CDR3 in DNA: TGTGCCAGCAGCTTAGTCGGGACAGGGAGACTCTCGGGGGAGCAGTACTTC.

This chain joins TRBV10-2 and TRBJ2-6; D might be TRBD2 (7 bases). The length of the CDR3 is 18 residues. V was shortened by 3 bases and J by 0 bases, with 15 bases between the two germline ends. Germline V gene sequence: CDR1 WSHSY, CDR2 SAAADI. The CDR3: CASSEDGGTSSGANVLTF. CDR3 bases: TGCGCCAGCAGTGAAGACGGGGGGACAAGCTCTGGGGCCAACGTCCTGACTTTC.

The J gene is TRBJ1-1, the V gene TRBV6-5, with D hard to call. V was cut by 7 bases and J by 1 base, with 13 bases left in between. The CDR3 contains 14 residues. Germline V gene lookup returns CDR1 MNHEY and CDR2 SVGAGI. As DNA, the CDR3 is TGTGCCAGCACCCAATCGGTGTGGAACACTGAAGCTTTCTTT. Residues: CASTQSVWNTEAFF.

The chain links TRBV15 to TRBJ1-4, with D unclear. V was cut by 0 bases and J by 7 bases, with 12 bases left in between. CDR1 is LNHNV and CDR2 is YYDKDF in the germline V gene (reference sequence). The CDR3 has 15 amino acids. The CDR3 nucleotides are TGTGCCACCAGCAGAGATCGTTGGAAGGGTGAAAAACTGTTTTTT. It yields the protein CATSRDRWKGEKLFF.

In its sample, this clone was seen a few times. This chain joins TRBV5-4 and TRBJ2-7; TRBD1 might be the D (6 bases). The V gene's germline CDR1 is SGHNT and CDR2 YYREEE (reference sequence). Between the trimmed V and J ends, which lost 1 base and 7 bases, there was a span of 9 bases. The CDR3 is 12 residues long. In DNA form, the CDR3 reads TGTGCCAGCAGCTTGACAGGGACAGAGCAGTACTTC. Its protein is CASSLTGTEQYF.

The chain carries TRBV6-1 and TRBJ2-3, with 8 bases matching TRBD1. CDR1 MNHNS and CDR2 SASEGT come from the germline V gene. This CDR3 region has 15 residues. Losses at the gene ends were 2 bases for V and 1 base for J; bases not matched to a gene: 2. In DNA form, the CDR3 reads TGTGCCAGCAGTGAACCGGGACAGGGCACAGATACGCAGTATTTT. It codes for CASSEPGQGTDTQYF.

The chain links TRBV30 to TRBJ1-4; D is undetermined. CDR3 size: 13 residues. Germline V lookup: CDR1 GTSNPN, CDR2 SVGIG (reference sequence). Trimming took off 0 bases at V and 4 bases at J, with 6 bases between the two ends. CDR3 region: CAWSVGHNEKLFF. CDR3 nucleotide sequence: TGTGCCTGGAGTGTCGGGCATAATGAAAAACTGTTTTTT. The variable domain in full, completed from reference TRBV30 and TRBJ1-4, reads SQTIHQWPATLVQPVGSPLSLECTVEGTSNPNLYWYRQAAGRGLQLLFYSVGIGQISSEVPQNLSASRPQDRQFILSSKKLLLSDSGFYLCAWSVGHNEKLFFGSGTQLSVL.